These 28 T cell receptor beta chains were sequenced from one sample in a study of T cells in Graves' hyperthyroidism and ophthalmopathy (dated by TCRdb to about 2019). Library method: multiplex PCR. The sequencer was an Illumina HiSeq 2000. Amplification of TCR beta CDR3 regions was carried out from RNA transcripts. For the first round of RT-PCR on the TCR CDR3, the HTBI primer set was used together with the Qiagen OneStep RT-PCR kit. The public reads were run again by TCRdb, first through fastp at Q25 and then through MiXCR, and only productive beta chains were kept. Entries are consolidated by CDR3 protein sequence, retaining the most common genes and DNA. The sample table lists some 300,000 distinct CDR3 sequences, approximately 17% of them with a count of one. The top ten clonotypes cover around 34% of the sample. The specimen was blood. The receptor source for this set is a man aged 25 to 40 with Graves' hyperthyroidism.

This clonotype has a count of ten or more. The V call is TRBV2, the J call TRBJ2-3; the match to TRBD1 covers 9 bases. Germline CDR1 SNHLY, CDR2 FYNNEI. The CDR3 is made up of 12 amino acids. V lost 5 bases, J lost 11 bases, and 5 bases stayed unmatched. The CDR3 loop is CASSQGTGKQYF. The CDR3 bases are TGTGCCAGCAGTCAGGGGACAGGGAAGCAGTATTTT.

This clonotype showed up many times. The V call is TRBV7-2, the J call TRBJ1-1; D is undetermined. This CDR3 has 13 residues. V gave up 6 bases and J gave up 10 bases, with 18 bases separating them. CDR1 is SGHTA and CDR2 is FQGNSA in the germline V gene. In DNA, the CDR3 is TGTGCCAGCAGGTTTGGACGGGGATCTCGAGCTTTCTTT. This sequence encodes CASRFGRGSRAFF. The full variable domain, completed using reference TRBV7-2 and TRBJ1-1, is GAGVSQSPSNKVTEKGKDVELRCDPISGHTALYWYRQSLGQGLEFLIYFQGNSAPDKSGLPSDRFSAERTGGSVSTLTIQRTQQEDSAVYLCASRFGRGSRAFFGQGTRLTVV.

The table lists this clonotype with a few counts. The chain couples TRBV20-1 to TRBJ2-7, with TRBD1 as a possible D gene (5 bases). Germline V CDR1 and CDR2: DFQATT, SNEGSKA (reference sequence). V lost 5 bases to trimming and J lost 2 bases, with 13 bases between them. CDR3 length: 13 amino acids. The CDR3 DNA reads as TGCAGTGCTTACGACAGCGCTACCTACGAGCAGTACTTC. Translated: CSAYDSATYEQYF.

This clonotype was detected a few times. The chain employs TRBV20-1 and TRBJ1-5; 7 bases match TRBD1. This CDR3 spans 14 amino acids. The V and J ends lost 6 bases and 3 bases, in that order; junction bases with no gene match: 8. Germline values: CDR1 DFQATT, CDR2 SNEGSKA (reference sequence). The CDR3 DNA sequence: TGCAGTGCCTCCGTGGACAGGATCAATCAGCCCCAGCATTTT. Translating it yields CSASVDRINQPQHF.

The V and J genes are TRBV28 and TRBJ2-7; maybe TRBD2 (7 bases). Germline V CDR1 and CDR2: MDHEN, SYDVKM. The length of the CDR3 is 13 residues. CDR3: CASEGGRLNEQYF. In DNA form, the CDR3 reads TGTGCTTCCGAGGGGGGGAGGCTGAACGAGCAGTACTTC.

The table lists this clonotype with many counts. This sequence joins TRBV5-1 and TRBJ1-2; D is undetermined. Germline lookup yields CDR1 SGHRS and CDR2 YFSETQ. This CDR3 has 15 residues. The ends were cut back, 4 bases at V and 2 bases at J, with 15 bases in the middle. In DNA, the CDR3 is TGCGCCAGCAGCCCCTTGGGGTATCAAAACTATGGCTACACCTTC. Translating it yields CASSPLGYQNYGYTF.

This clonotype was counted many times. The junction departs from germline at one end; a sequencing error may be responsible. The J gene is TRBJ2-5, the V gene TRBV5-1; tentatively, D is TRBD2 (6 bases). The germline V gene has CDR1 SGHRS and CDR2 YFSETQ. The CDR3 spans 14 residues. The CDR3 reads CASSPGTGGETQYF. DNA for the CDR3: TGTGCCAGCAGCCCCGGCACCGGGGGAGAGACCCAGTACTTC.

The V gene is TRBV6-1, the J gene TRBJ2-7, with a possible D match to TRBD1 (5 bases). The germline V and J ends were trimmed by 7 bases and 5 bases, with 27 bases remaining between them. Germline CDR1 reads MNHNS; CDR2 reads SASEGT. This CDR3 is 17 amino acids long. DNA of the CDR3: TGTGCCAGCAAACCAGTCTCAGGGCCCGCGCTGGCCCACGAGCAGTACTTC. Its translation: CASKPVSGPALAHEQYF.

In this sample, this clonotype turned up many times. The rearrangement uses TRBV2 and TRBJ2-1, with TRBD2 identical over 8 bases. The V gene end was trimmed by 10 bases and the J gene end by 4 bases; junction bases not matched to a gene: 9. In germline, CDR1 is SNHLY, CDR2 FYNNEI. The CDR3 has 14 residues. The CDR3 bases are TGTGCCACCGAAAGTACTAGCGGATACAATGAGCAGTTCTTC. It specifies CATESTSGYNEQFF.

With respect to this clonotype: This clone may be a read error of a much larger clone one base away. This sequence joins TRBV30 and TRBJ2-1, with 10 bases matching TRBD2. Germline V gives CDR1 GTSNPN, CDR2 SVGIG (reference sequence). The trim removed 1 base at V and 8 bases at J, leaving 14 bases unmatched. The CDR3 is made up of 17 amino acids. In DNA form, the CDR3 reads TGTGCCTGGAGTGGGTCCACGGCTAGCGGGAGTGCTGATGAGCAGTTCTTC. Its translation is CAWSGSTASGSADEQFF.

This clonotype came up a few times. A read error may account for a junction end that differs from germline. V usage is TRBV7-7 and J usage is TRBJ2-1; 7 bases line up with TRBD1. The CDR3 has 13 amino acids. Germline CDR1 reads SSHAT; CDR2 reads FNYEAQ (reference sequence). The CDR3 sequence: CASSLDRYNEQFF. The CDR3 DNA follows: TGTGCTAGCAGCTTGGACAGGTACAATGAGCAGTTCTTC.

DNA of the CDR3: TGCAGTGCTAGACAGGGGGTCAGGCAGCCCCAGCATTTT. Translation: CSARQGVRQPQHF. J is TRBJ1-5 and V is TRBV20-1; TRBD1 matches at 7 bases. Germline CDR1 reads DFQATT; CDR2 reads SNEGSKA (reference sequence). J lost 7 bases, V lost 2 bases, and 5 bases had no gene match. The length of the CDR3 is 13 residues.

This clonotype was detected ten times or more. The chain joins TRBV10-3 to TRBJ2-7; D is perhaps TRBD1 or TRBD2 (6 bases each). Germline values: CDR1 ENHRY, CDR2 SYGVKD. The CDR3 is 16 residues long. Trimming took off 0 bases at V and 0 bases at J, with 12 bases between the two ends. The CDR3 coding sequence is TGTGCCATCAGTGAGTCGTACGGGGGCGCCTCCTACGAGCAGTACTTC. It is translated as CAISESYGGASYEQYF.

This clonotype appeared many times. The gene calls are TRBV7-9 and TRBJ1-2, with 10 bases fitting TRBD1. The CDR3 has 16 amino acids. V dropped 1 base and J dropped 4; count of bases not matched to a gene: 6. The germline V gene has CDR1 SEHNR and CDR2 FQNEAQ (reference sequence). The CDR3 bases are TGTGCCAGCAGCTTAGGACAGGGGGCGCTTGGCTATGGCTACACCTTC. The encoded protein is CASSLGQGALGYGYTF. Drawing the rest from reference TRBV7-9 and TRBJ1-2, the complete variable domain is DTGVSQNPRHKITKRGQNVTFRCDPISEHNRLYWYRQTLGQGPEFLTYFQNEAQLEKSRLLSDRFSAERPKGSFSTLEIQRTEQGDSAMYLCASSLGQGALGYGYTFGSGTRLTVV.

This chain connects TRBV19 to TRBJ1-2, with TRBD1 matching over 10 bases. The junction had 9 bases not matched to a gene; V was cut back by 7 bases and J by 4 bases. CDR1 and CDR2 (germline): LNHDA, SQIVND (reference sequence). The CDR3 has 15 residues. The CDR3 reads CASTPDRGLIYGYTF. Here the CDR3 DNA reads TGTGCCAGTACTCCAGACAGGGGGCTAATCTATGGCTACACCTTC.

The chain employs TRBV6-1 and TRBJ1-4; D unresolved. CDR1 and CDR2 (germline): MNHNS, SASEGT. CDR3 length: 14 amino acids. Trimming stripped 6 bases from V and 0 bases from J, with 8 bases between. The CDR3 DNA follows: TGTGCCAGCAGGTCGGGAGCAACTAATGAAAAACTGTTTTTT. Protein sequence: CASRSGATNEKLFF.

This clonotype has a count of ten or more. This chain uses TRBV24-1 with TRBJ2-1; the D call may be TRBD1 or TRBD2 (5 bases each). The germline CDR1 and CDR2 sequences are KGHDR and SFDVKD. With 4 bases removed from V and 9 bases from J, the gap between germline ends came to 21 bases. The CDR3 is 16 amino acids. As DNA, the CDR3 is TGTGCCACCAGTGAACCCGGGACCGCTGGATCCAGTGAGCAGTTCTTC. Its protein is CATSEPGTAGSSEQFF.

The chain combines TRBV12-3 or TRBV12-4 with TRBJ2-1, with TRBD2 matching over 9 bases. The CDR3 has 14 residues. The J segment lost 7 bases and the V segment lost 1 base, leaving 2 bases of the junction unmatched. This CDR3 reads CASSLDSGSNEQFF. The CDR3 DNA reads as TGTGCCAGCAGTTTAGATAGCGGGAGTAATGAGCAGTTCTTC.

This clonotype has a count of ten or more. This chain joins TRBV30 and TRBJ1-5, with TRBD1 matching 7 bases. The CDR3 extends over 13 amino acids. CDR1 and CDR2 (germline): GTSNPN, SVGIG (reference sequence). After removal of 2 bases from V and 7 bases from J, the junction contained 5 bases not matched to a gene. The CDR3 region has the DNA TGTGCCTGGAGTCAACAGGGGTACCAGCCCCAGCATTTT. Protein sequence: CAWSQQGYQPQHF.

This clonotype was picked up many times. The CDR3 loop reads CASSSRRPGIDEQFF. The DNA of the CDR3 is TGTGCCAGCAGTTCCCGTCGACCGGGTATTGATGAGCAGTTCTTC. V is TRBV12-3 or TRBV12-4 and J is TRBJ2-1; no reliable D call. The CDR3 spans 15 residues. Trimming took 4 bases from V and 8 from J, leaving 18 bases between them.

This clonotype was seen repeatedly, ten times or more. This chain links TRBV18 with TRBJ2-3; TRBD1 matches at 10 bases. This CDR3 spans 15 amino acids. The germline gives CDR1 KGHSH, CDR2 LQKENI. V was pared by 6 bases and J by 3 bases, with 6 bases of the junction left unmatched. CDR3 coding DNA: TGTGCCAGCTCTCCGGGACAGGGGTCTACAGATACGCAGTATTTT. This codes for CASSPGQGSTDTQYF.

This clonotype came up many times. The V gene is TRBV2, the J gene TRBJ1-1; a weak D match, TRBD1 (5 bases). Germline-derived CDR1 and CDR2 are SNHLY and FYNNEI. This CDR3 is 16 amino acids long. Trimming cost V 5 bases and J 0 bases, with 16 bases left between them. The CDR3: CASSIDSIALNTEAFF. The CDR3 DNA follows: TGTGCCAGCAGTATCGACAGTATTGCTTTGAACACTGAAGCTTTCTTT.

This clonotype has a count of ten or more. The chain couples TRBV11-2 to TRBJ2-2; TRBD1 is a possible D gene (6 bases). Germline loops: CDR1 SGHAT, CDR2 FQNNGV. Trimming removed 4 bases at V and 1 base at J, with 10 bases between. There are 15 residues in the CDR3. The chain's CDR3 is CASSYETGNTGELFF. CDR3 nucleotides: TGTGCCAGCAGCTACGAGACAGGGAACACCGGGGAGCTGTTTTTT.

The table lists this clonotype with many counts. The chain joins TRBV7-9 to TRBJ2-7; D unclear. V shed 3 bases and J shed 2 bases, with 8 bases lying between them. Germline V CDR1 and CDR2: SEHNR, FQNEAQ (reference sequence). This CDR3 spans 13 amino acids. The CDR3 sequence is CASSFAQPYEQYF. CDR3 sequence (DNA): TGTGCCAGCAGCTTCGCACAGCCCTACGAGCAGTACTTC.

This clonotype was detected only a few times. The chain recombines TRBV2 with TRBJ2-7; D is perhaps TRBD2 (5 bases). The CDR3 is 13 residues long. In germline, CDR1 is SNHLY, CDR2 FYNNEI. V was cut by 6 bases and J by 0 bases, with 9 bases left in between. DNA for the CDR3: TGTGCCAGCAGAGACGGGGTCTCCTACGAGCAGTACTTC. Protein: CASRDGVSYEQYF. The variable domain in full, completed from reference TRBV2 and TRBJ2-7, reads EPEVTQTPSHQVTQMGQEVILRCVPISNHLYFYWYRQILGQKVEFLVSFYNNEISEKSEIFDDQFSVERPDGSNFTLKIRSTKLEDSAMYFCASRDGVSYEQYFGPGTRLTVT.

Many counts were recorded for this clonotype. The chain employs TRBV7-2 and TRBJ1-5, with 10 bases fitting TRBD1. Unmatched junction bases numbered 8, after V lost 1 base and J lost 2 bases. Germline V gene lookup returns CDR1 SGHTA and CDR2 FQGNSA. CDR3 length: 18 amino acids. CDR3 sequence (DNA): TGTGCCAGCAGCTTAGGCGGGACAGGGGTCTTGGGCAATCAGCCCCAGCATTTT. Its protein product is CASSLGGTGVLGNQPQHF.

The rearrangement joins TRBV12-3 or TRBV12-4 to TRBJ2-5; a possible D gene is TRBD1 (6 bases). Trimming took off 4 bases at V and 7 bases at J, with 16 bases between the two ends. This CDR3 is 14 amino acids long. This CDR3 reads CASSYPTGPGTQYF. CDR3 nucleotides: TGTGCCAGCAGTTACCCAACAGGGCCGGGGACCCAGTACTTC.

This CDR3 reads CSAQPGGGGSYEQYF. The CDR3 nucleotides read TGCAGTGCTCAACCCGGGGGGGGGGGGTCCTACGAGCAGTACTTC. The chain joins TRBV20-1 to TRBJ2-7; 8 nucleotides align to TRBD2. CDR3 size: 15 residues. Germline V gene lookup returns CDR1 DFQATT and CDR2 SNEGSKA (reference sequence). Trimming removed 5 bases from V and 1 base from J; junction bases left unmatched: 10.